The entry that follows covers one T cell receptor beta chain sequence. Assay used: immunoSEQ multiplex PCR; TCRdb lists only in-frame clones, some missing. There are roughly 77,000 clones in the sample; 92% occur only once, and approximately 11% lies in the top ten. CDR1 and CDR2 from the germline V gene are SSHAT and FNYEAQ (reference sequence). The CDR3 has 11 amino acids. These data are taken from a study of OX40 agonist ivuxolimab in advanced cancers. The sample in question was CD4+ or CD8+ T cells sorted from blood, obtained in a trial of the OX40 agonist ivuxolimab. V gene TRBV7-7 combines with J gene TRBJ2-1, with D perhaps TRBD2 (6 bases). This TCR derives from an adult with an advanced solid tumor such as melanoma, head and neck, liver or kidney cancer. CDR3 sequence: CASGGDNEQFF. The CDR3 region has the DNA TGTGCTAGCGGAGGGGACAATGAGCAGTTCTTC.